In this sample, the clone carrying this T cell receptor beta chain turned up many times. Its antigen is unidentified. This specimen belongs to a study of CD8 T cells in ankylosing spondylitis. Study observations and caveats: Reportedly, disease-linked clones are significantly enriched in ankylosing spondylitis patients' matched synovial fluid. Seemingly distinctive of ankylosing spondylitis blood was a TCR beta motif formed by eight highly homologous variants. Prior work had noted some motif variants in reactive arthritis blood and synovial fluid.

CDR1 is ENHRY, CDR2 SYGVKD, per germline. The CDR3 runs 14 residues. V lost 2 bases and J 4 bases, leaving 9 bases between the germline ends. Making the TCR beta libraries involved quantitative 5'-RACE with molecular barcodes. TCRdb itself ran the 5' RACE reads through MiXCR, one entry per CDR3 protein. Of 300,000 to 350,000 distinct CDR3 sequences listed, 20% to 25% were seen once; the top ten hold roughly 3.6%. The sample comprised blood, either unsorted or a sorted T cell fraction (not recorded which). The chain links TRBV10-3 to TRBJ2-1, with a tentative D call TRBD2 (5 bases). The origin of this receptor is a female donor with ankylosing spondylitis or in good health (not recorded which). As DNA, the CDR3 is TGTGCCATCAGTGAGGGAGGAAGGTACAATGAGCAGTTCTTC. Translated, it gives CAISEGGRYNEQFF.